The 21 T cell receptor beta chains in this list originate from one sample, sequenced in a study of shared clonotypes between healthy human individuals (dated by TCRdb to 2019 to 2021). The receptor library was made with the immunoSEQ multiplex PCR assay. TCRdb re-hosts the immuneACCESS table, in-frame sequences only. Its copies lack some clones; in the studies checked, an unresolved V gene accounts for under half of them, and the cause for the rest is not known. The table for this sample lists about 980,000 clones; 70% to 85% of them were counted only once. Of the sample, approximately 1.5% is held by the ten largest clones. The sample was memory CD4+ T cells sorted from blood. Explained via the paper, the cell subset or site label denotes: CD45RA-negative fraction. The receptors were gathered from a man aged 18 to 29 in good health.

This clone was observed many times. V is TRBV4-2 and J is TRBJ2-1; D call uncertain. This CDR3 is built from 13 residues. V was clipped by 3 bases and J by 6 bases, with 9 bases between them. CDR1 is LGHNA, CDR2 YNFKEQ, per germline. This chain's CDR3 is CASSQNLINEQFF. The CDR3 DNA follows: TGTGCCAGCAGCCAGAATTTGATCAATGAGCAGTTCTTC.

This clone was picked up one time. The chain combines TRBV11-2 with TRBJ2-1; unclear D gene. Germline loops: CDR1 SGHAT, CDR2 FQNNGV. The germline V and J ends were trimmed by 3 bases and 0 bases, with 15 bases remaining between them. The CDR3 spans 17 residues. This chain's CDR3 is CASSLARRTGSYNEQFF. The CDR3 coding sequence is TGTGCCAGCAGCTTGGCCCGGCGGACGGGCTCCTACAATGAGCAGTTCTTC.

The chain combines TRBV16 with TRBJ1-4; the D is unclear. The CDR3 runs 15 residues. The germline V gene has CDR1 KGHSY and CDR2 FQNENV. V lost 2 bases, J lost 8 bases, and 15 bases lay in between. The CDR3 nucleotides read TGTGCCAGCAGCCAAATGAGTAGTCCGGGGGAAAAACTGTTTTTT. Its translation is CASSQMSSPGEKLFF.

This clone has a handful of counts. The rearrangement links TRBV27 to TRBJ1-5; D is ambiguous. The CDR3 covers 14 residues. The ends were cut back, 3 bases at V and 0 bases at J, with 6 bases in the middle. Germline values: CDR1 MNHEY, CDR2 SMNVEV (reference sequence). The CDR3 is CASSFDHSNQPQHF. CDR3 bases: TGTGCCAGCAGTTTTGATCATAGCAATCAGCCCCAGCATTTT.

V is TRBV2 and J is TRBJ2-7; 8 nucleotides match TRBD2. Germline values: CDR1 SNHLY, CDR2 FYNNEI. The CDR3 runs to 16 residues. The J segment lost 2 bases and the V segment lost 6 bases, leaving 12 bases of the junction unmatched. The DNA for the CDR3 is TGTGCCAGCAGGAGGGGCGTACTAGCGGAGCCCTACGAGCAGTACTTC. Protein sequence: CASRRGVLAEPYEQYF.

For this clone: The sample has other DNA sequences that encode this CDR3 too. The chain links TRBV5-1 to TRBJ1-6; D remains ambiguous. Germline-derived CDR1 and CDR2 are SGHRS and YFSETQ. The CDR3 spans 14 residues. The V end lost 2 bases, the J end lost 6 bases, and 9 bases lay between the germline ends. The CDR3 DNA sequence: TGCGCCAGCAGCTTAGGGCCTAGTAATTCACCCCTCCACTTT. This encodes CASSLGPSNSPLHF.

This chain joins TRBV4-1 and TRBJ2-3; D possibly corresponds to TRBD2 (6 bases). The CDR3 is 13 residues long. Germline V gene data show CDR1 as MGHRA and CDR2 as YSYEKL. V shed 5 bases and J shed 6 bases, with 12 bases lying between them. For the CDR3, the DNA is TGCGCCAGCAGCTCGACTAGGTGGGATACGCAGTATTTT. This encodes CASSSTRWDTQYF.

The chain uses TRBV5-6 and TRBJ2-1; D unresolved. Trimming pared 4 bases from V and 7 bases from J, leaving 12 bases between. CDR3 size: 13 residues. Germline V lookup: CDR1 SGHDT, CDR2 YYEEEE. CDR3 sequence reads: CASSLRPGNEQFF. The DNA for the CDR3 is TGTGCCAGCAGCCTCCGCCCGGGTAATGAGCAGTTCTTC.

Of note for this clone: Other nucleotide sequences in the sample specify the same CDR3. The CDR3 sequence: CASSVGGSYNEQFF. The CDR3 nucleotides are TGTGCCAGCAGCGTGGGCGGTTCCTACAATGAGCAGTTCTTC. This chain uses TRBV9 with TRBJ2-1; D not resolved. The CDR3 extends over 14 amino acids. Trimming shortened V by 2 bases and J by 1 base, and 7 bases separated the two germline ends. The germline V gene encodes CDR1 SGDLS and CDR2 YYNGEE.

The chain employs TRBV6-5 and TRBJ1-2; D might be TRBD1 (5 bases). V shed 6 bases and J shed 5 bases, with 16 bases lying between them. Per the germline V gene, CDR1 is MNHEY and CDR2 is SVGAGI. This CDR3 is built from 14 residues. The CDR3 here is CASRGGEIGYGYTF. The CDR3 nucleotides are TGTGCCAGCAGGGGGGGGGAGATTGGTTATGGCTACACCTTC.

This chain connects TRBV19 to TRBJ1-1; a possible D gene is TRBD1 (6 bases). Germline CDR1 LNHDA, CDR2 SQIVND (reference sequence). The CDR3 is 14 amino acids. Between the trimmed V and J ends, which lost 9 bases and 1 base, there was a span of 15 bases. The CDR3, as DNA: TGTGCCAGCAGGCTCCAGGGGAAGAACACTGAAGCTTTCTTT. Amino acids: CASRLQGKNTEAFF. The variable domain in full, with the rest retrieved from reference TRBV19 and TRBJ1-1, is DGGITQSPKYLFRKEGQNVTLSCEQNLNHDAMYWYRQDPGQGLRLIYYSQIVNDFQKGDIAEGYSVSREKKESFPLTVTSAQKNPTAFYLCASRLQGKNTEAFFGQGTRLTVV.

The chain carries TRBV11-2 and TRBJ2-1, with D uncertain. This CDR3 is 15 amino acids long. V was cut by 3 bases and J by 6 bases, with 15 bases left in between. The germline V gene has CDR1 SGHAT and CDR2 FQNNGV. The CDR3, as DNA: TGTGCCAGCAGCTTGGGGTCGCACCCCGGCAATGAGCAGTTCTTC. It is translated as CASSLGSHPGNEQFF.

The chain uses TRBV27 and TRBJ1-1; D unclear. Germline assignment: CDR1 MNHEY and CDR2 SMNVEV (reference sequence). The V gene lost 1 base and the J gene lost 5 bases, with 11 bases spanning the gap. The CDR3 consists of 14 residues. The DNA of the CDR3 is TGTGCCAGCAGTTTATTATGGGGTAGTACTGAAGCTTTCTTT. Its protein product is CASSLLWGSTEAFF.

The J gene is TRBJ2-7, the V gene TRBV4-1; tentative D call: TRBD2 (6 bases). V was trimmed by 4 bases and J by 7 bases, leaving 14 bases between them. This CDR3 region has 13 residues. CDR1 and CDR2 from the germline V gene are MGHRA and YSYEKL. CDR3 coding DNA: TGCGCCAGCAGCCCCCAAAGAGGAGGGGAGCAGTACTTC. Amino acids: CASSPQRGGEQYF.

This chain links TRBV7-6 with TRBJ1-1, with D perhaps TRBD1 (6 bases). The germline V and J ends were trimmed by 4 bases and 6 bases, with 15 bases remaining between them. Germline loops: CDR1 SGHVS, CDR2 FNYEAQ. CDR3 size: 14 residues. The CDR3 DNA is TGTGCCAGCAGCTCGATTAGGGGGACGGCTGAAGCTTTCTTT. This gives the protein CASSSIRGTAEAFF.

A single count supports this clone. This rearrangement joins TRBV6-1 to TRBJ2-2; 7 bases align to TRBD1. The V gene end was trimmed by 7 bases and the J gene end by 2 bases; junction bases not matched to a gene: 7. Germline V gives CDR1 MNHNS, CDR2 SASEGT. The CDR3 extends over 15 amino acids. The CDR3 protein is CASTRDRPNTGELFF. The CDR3, as DNA: TGTGCCAGCACCAGGGACAGACCTAACACCGGGGAGCTGTTTTTT.

This sequence joins TRBV18 and TRBJ2-1; 11 bases are shared with TRBD2. Germline-derived CDR1 and CDR2 are KGHSH and LQKENI. The CDR3 is 17 amino acids. Trimming at V came to 3 bases and at J to 3 bases, leaving 7 bases not matched to a gene. CDR3 loop: CASSPHGLAGYYNEQFF. DNA for the CDR3: TGTGCCAGCTCACCCCATGGACTAGCGGGTTACTACAATGAGCAGTTCTTC.

The chain joins TRBV28 to TRBJ1-6, with 9 bases fitting TRBD1. V shed 5 bases and J 7 bases; nucleotides not matched to a gene: 3. The CDR3 has 14 amino acids. Germline CDR1 is MDHEN and CDR2 is SYDVKM. The CDR3 region has the DNA TGTGCCAGCAGTGGTGACAGGGGGAATTCACCCCTCCACTTT. Translating gives CASSGDRGNSPLHF.

The chain employs TRBV11-1 and TRBJ2-5; TRBD1 aligns across 8 bases. CDR1 is SGHAT, CDR2 FQDESV, per germline (reference sequence). After removal of 5 bases from V and 5 bases from J, the junction contained 7 bases not matched to a gene. The length of the CDR3 is 14 residues. The CDR3 DNA follows: TGTGCCAGCAGCCCAGACAGGGGCGATGAGACCCAGTACTTC. Translated, it gives CASSPDRGDETQYF. Supplemented by reference TRBV11-1 and TRBJ2-5, the full variable domain reads EAEVAQSPRYKITEKSQAVAFWCDPISGHATLYWYRQILGQGPELLVQFQDESVVDDSQLPKDRFSAERLKGVDSTLKIQPAELGDSAMYLCASSPDRGDETQYFGPGTRLLVL.

The chain has TRBV7-9 and TRBJ2-7; D unresolved. From germline, CDR1 is SEHNR and CDR2 FQNEAQ (reference sequence). With 4 bases removed from V and 7 bases from J, the gap between germline ends came to 17 bases. CDR3 length equals 14 residues. CDR3 DNA sequence: TGTGCCAGCAGCTCCCTAGTGGGGATACGGGAGCAGTACTTC. Amino acids: CASSSLVGIREQYF.

V and J are TRBV5-1 and TRBJ1-3; D perhaps matches TRBD1 (6 bases). This CDR3 has 18 residues. Looked up from germline, CDR1 is SGHRS and CDR2 is YFSETQ. Deletions cut 4 bases from V and 2 bases from J, with 22 bases between. The DNA for the CDR3 is TGCGCCAGCAGCCCCCGTGGCAGAGGGGGTTTGGCTGGAAACACCATATATTTT. It specifies CASSPRGRGGLAGNTIYF.